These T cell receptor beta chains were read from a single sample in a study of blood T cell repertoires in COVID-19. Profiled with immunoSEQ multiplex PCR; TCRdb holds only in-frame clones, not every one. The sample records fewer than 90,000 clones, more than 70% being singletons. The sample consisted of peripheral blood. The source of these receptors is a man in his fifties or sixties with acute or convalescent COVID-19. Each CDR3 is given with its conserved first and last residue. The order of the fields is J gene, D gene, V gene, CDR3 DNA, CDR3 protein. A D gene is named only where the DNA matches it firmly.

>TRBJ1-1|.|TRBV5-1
TGCGCCAGCAGCTTTGGCCAGTTGAACACTGAAGCTTTCTTT
CASSFGQLNTEAFF
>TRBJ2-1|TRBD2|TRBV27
TGTGCCAGCAGTTTATGGGCGGGAGCAAATGAGCAGTTCTTC
CASSLWAGANEQFF
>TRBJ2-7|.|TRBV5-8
TGTGCCAGCAGCTTTGAACAGCCTTCCTACGAGCAGTACTTC
CASSFEQPSYEQYF
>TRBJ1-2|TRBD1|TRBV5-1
TGCGCCAGCAGCTTCAGGACAGGGGGCTCGGATGGCTACACCTTC
CASSFRTGGSDGYTF
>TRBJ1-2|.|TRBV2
TGTGCCAGCAGTGGACAGCTAGCTAACTATGGCTACACCTTC
CASSGQLANYGYTF
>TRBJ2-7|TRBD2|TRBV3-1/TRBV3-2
TGTGCCAGCAGCCCTTCACACGGGGGGGCCTCCCACGAGCAGTACTTC
CASSPSHGGASHEQYF
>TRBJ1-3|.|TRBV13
TGTGCCAGCAGCCCCCAGGGCTCTGGAAACACCATATATTTT
CASSPQGSGNTIYF
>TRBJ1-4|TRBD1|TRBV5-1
TGCGCCAGCAGCTTGCAGGGACAGTCGAATGAAAAACTGTTTTTT
CASSLQGQSNEKLFF
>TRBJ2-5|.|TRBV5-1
TGCGCCAGCAGCTTCCGGGGGAACCAAGAGACCCAGTACTTC
CASSFRGNQETQYF
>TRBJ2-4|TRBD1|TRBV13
TGTGCCAGCAGCTACAGGGGTGGCAACATTCAGTACTTC
CASSYRGGNIQYF
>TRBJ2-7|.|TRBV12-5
TGTGCTAGTGGTTTGTCTCTCGTTGAGCGCGAGCAGTACTTC
CASGLSLVEREQYF
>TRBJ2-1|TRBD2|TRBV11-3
TGTGCCAGCAGCTCGACTAGCGGGGTGGAGCAGTTCTTC
CASSSTSGVEQFF
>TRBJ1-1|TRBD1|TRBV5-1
TGCGCCAGCAGCGGGACCGGGACAGGGCCGAACACTGAAGCTTTCTTT
CASSGTGTGPNTEAFF
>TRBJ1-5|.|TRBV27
TGTGCCAGCAGGACAGCCTCTCATCAGCCCCAGCATTTT
CASRTASHQPQHF
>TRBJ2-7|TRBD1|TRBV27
TGTGCCAGCAGTTTGTACGGGGGACAGGGGGCGACCTACGAGCAGTACTTC
CASSLYGGQGATYEQYF
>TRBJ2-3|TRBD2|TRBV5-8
TGTGCCAGCAGCTTGGGGACTAGCGGGAGAAGCGGGACAGATACGCAGTATTTT
CASSLGTSGRSGTDTQYF
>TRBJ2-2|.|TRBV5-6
TGTGCCAGCAGCTTACCACAGGGAACCGGGGAGCTGTTTTTT
CASSLPQGTGELFF
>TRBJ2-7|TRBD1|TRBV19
TGTGCCAGTAGCCCGAAGGGGACAGGCCCTGAGCAGTACTTC
CASSPKGTGPEQYF